This T cell receptor (beta chain) came from a study of T-cell memory formation after mild COVID-19. Unmatched junction bases numbered 6, after V lost 5 bases and J lost 4 bases. The germline gives CDR1 SQVTM, CDR2 ANQGSEA. The CDR3 consists of 14 residues. TCRdb fed the 5' RACE reads into MiXCR, producing one record per CDR3 protein. Of around 510,000 distinct CDR3 sequences listed, about 20% were seen once; the top ten hold roughly 8.3%. The chain links TRBV29-1 to TRBJ2-3; 10 positions match TRBD1. The clonotype was recovered from an adult woman who had mild COVID-19 (a few samples of this study predate the infection). Cell type and time point are not known. Sample: PBMCs or a T cell subset sorted from them (not recorded which). CDR3: CSVPGQGVADTQYF. The CDR3 DNA reads TGCAGCGTTCCCGGACAGGGGGTCGCAGATACGCAGTATTTT.